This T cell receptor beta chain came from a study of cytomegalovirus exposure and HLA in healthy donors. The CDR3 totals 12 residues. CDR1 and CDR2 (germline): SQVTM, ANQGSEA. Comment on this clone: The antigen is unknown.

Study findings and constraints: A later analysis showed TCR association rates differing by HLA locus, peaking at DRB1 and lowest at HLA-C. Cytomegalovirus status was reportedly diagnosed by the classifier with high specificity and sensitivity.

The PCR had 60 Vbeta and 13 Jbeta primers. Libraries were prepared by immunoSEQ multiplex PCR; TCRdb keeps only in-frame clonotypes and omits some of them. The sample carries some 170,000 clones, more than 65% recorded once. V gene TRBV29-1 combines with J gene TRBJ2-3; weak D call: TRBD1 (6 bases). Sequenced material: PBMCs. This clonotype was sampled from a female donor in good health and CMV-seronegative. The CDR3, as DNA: TGCACTGGGGGCAAGGGGACAGATACGCAGTATTTT. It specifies CTGGKGTDTQYF.